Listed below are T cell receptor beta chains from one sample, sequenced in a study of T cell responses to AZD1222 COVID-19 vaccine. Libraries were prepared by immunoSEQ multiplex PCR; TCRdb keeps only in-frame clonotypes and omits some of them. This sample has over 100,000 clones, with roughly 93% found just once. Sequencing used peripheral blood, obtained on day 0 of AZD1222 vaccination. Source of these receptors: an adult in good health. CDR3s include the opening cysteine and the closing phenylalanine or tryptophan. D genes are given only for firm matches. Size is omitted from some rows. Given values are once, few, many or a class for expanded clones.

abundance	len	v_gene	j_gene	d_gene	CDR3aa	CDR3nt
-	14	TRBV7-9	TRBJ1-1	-	CASSLRTGNTEAFF	TGTGCCAGCAGCCTCCGGACGGGGAACACTGAAGCTTTCTTT
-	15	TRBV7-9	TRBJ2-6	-	CASSLVGSGANVLTF	TGTGCCAGCAGCTTGGTGGGCTCTGGGGCCAACGTCCTGACTTTC
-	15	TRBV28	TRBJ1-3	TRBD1	CASSPLTGRSDTIYF	TGTGCCAGCAGTCCTCTGACAGGGAGGTCTGACACCATATATTTT
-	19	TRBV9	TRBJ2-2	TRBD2	CASSPQPGGAFGHTGELFF	TGTGCCAGCAGCCCCCAACCCGGGGGGGCGTTTGGGCACACCGGGGAGCTGTTTTTT
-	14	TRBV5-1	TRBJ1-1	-	CASSWGGLNTEAFF	TGCGCCAGCAGCTGGGGTGGGCTGAACACTGAAGCTTTCTTT
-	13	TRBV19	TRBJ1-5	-	CASSWEGSQPQHF	TGTGCCAGTAGTTGGGAGGGGAGTCAGCCCCAGCATTTT
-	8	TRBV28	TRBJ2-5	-	CPFQTQYF	TGCCCCTTTCAGACCCAGTACTTC
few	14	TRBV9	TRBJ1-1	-	CASSSGAMNTEAFF	TGTGCCAGCAGCTCAGGGGCAATGAACACTGAAGCTTTCTTT
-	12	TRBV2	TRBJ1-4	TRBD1	CASSEMVQGRVF	TGTGCCAGCAGTGAAATGGTACAGGGGAGGGTTTTT
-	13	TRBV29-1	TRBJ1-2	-	CSVGSSQGYGYTF	TGCAGCGTTGGGTCTTCTCAGGGGTATGGCTACACCTTC
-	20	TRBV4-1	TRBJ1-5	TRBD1	CASSQVGALGQGLSNQPQHF	TGCGCCAGCAGCCAAGTGGGAGCCCTGGGACAGGGGCTTAGCAATCAGCCCCAGCATTTT
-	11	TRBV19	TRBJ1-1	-	CASSRNTEAFF	TGTGCCAGTAGTAGGAACACTGAAGCTTTCTTT
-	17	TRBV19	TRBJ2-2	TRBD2	CASSIGLAARTTGELFF	TGTGCCAGTAGTATTGGACTAGCGGCCCGGACCACCGGGGAGCTGTTTTTT
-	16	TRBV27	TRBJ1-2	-	CASSLGTPNNNYGYTF	TGTGCCAGCAGTTTGGGGACCCCCAATAATAACTATGGCTACACCTTC
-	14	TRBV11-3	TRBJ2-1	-	CASSASWRSHEQFF	TGTGCCAGCAGCGCAAGCTGGCGGAGCCATGAGCAGTTCTTC
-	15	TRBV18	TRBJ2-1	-	CASSILAGPYNEQFF	TGTGCCAGTTCGATATTGGCGGGACCCTACAATGAGCAGTTCTTC
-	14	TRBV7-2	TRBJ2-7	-	CASSLTSFNYEQYF	TGTGCCAGCAGCTTAACTAGCTTTAACTACGAGCAGTACTTC
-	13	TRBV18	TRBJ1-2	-	CASSQGPMWGYTF	TGTGCCAGCTCACAGGGGCCGATGTGGGGCTACACCTTC
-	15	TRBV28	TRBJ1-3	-	CASRTPGTSGNTIYF	TGTGCCAGCAGGACCCCCGGGACCTCTGGAAACACCATATATTTT
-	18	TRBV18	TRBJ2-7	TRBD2	CASSPASSGRSRAYEQYF	TGTGCCAGCTCACCAGCCTCTAGCGGGAGGTCGCGGGCCTACGAGCAGTACTTC
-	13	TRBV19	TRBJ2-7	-	CASSIDLGYEQYF	TGTGCCAGTAGTATAGATCTGGGCTACGAGCAGTACTTC
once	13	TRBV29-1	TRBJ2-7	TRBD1	CSVGQGAAYEQYF	TGCAGCGTGGGACAGGGGGCCGCCTACGAGCAGTACTTC
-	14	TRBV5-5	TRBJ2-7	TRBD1	CASTGQVLTYEQYF	TGTGCCAGCACCGGACAGGTACTTACCTACGAGCAGTACTTC
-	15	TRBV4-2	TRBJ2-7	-	CASSQVEGSAYEQYF	TGTGCCAGCAGCCAAGTAGAAGGGAGTGCCTACGAGCAGTACTTC
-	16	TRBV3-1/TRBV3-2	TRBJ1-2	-	CASSQEEGHPFYGYTF	TGTGCCAGCAGCCAAGAGGAGGGACACCCATTCTATGGCTACACCTTC
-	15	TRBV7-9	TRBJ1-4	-	CASRPGSAANEKLFF	TGTGCCAGCCGTCCAGGGTCCGCGGCTAATGAAAAACTGTTTTTT